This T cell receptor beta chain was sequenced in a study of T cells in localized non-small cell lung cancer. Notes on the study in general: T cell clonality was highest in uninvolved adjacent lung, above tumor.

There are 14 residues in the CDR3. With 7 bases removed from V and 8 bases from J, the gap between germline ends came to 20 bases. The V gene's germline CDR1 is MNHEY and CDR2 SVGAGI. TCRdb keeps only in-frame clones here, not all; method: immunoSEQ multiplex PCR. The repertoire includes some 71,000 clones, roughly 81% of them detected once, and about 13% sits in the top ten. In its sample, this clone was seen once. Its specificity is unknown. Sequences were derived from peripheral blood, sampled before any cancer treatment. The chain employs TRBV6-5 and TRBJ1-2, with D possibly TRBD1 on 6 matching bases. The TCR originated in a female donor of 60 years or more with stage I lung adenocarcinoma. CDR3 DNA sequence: TGTGCCAGCACCCCGGGTGGGGGCGTGAGGGGCTACACCTTC. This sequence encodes CASTPGGGVRGYTF.